Shown below are 12 T cell receptor beta chains from a single sample sequenced in a study of cytomegalovirus exposure and HLA in healthy donors. 13 Jbeta primers and 60 Vbeta primers were used for the PCR. TCRdb keeps only in-frame clones here, not all; method: immunoSEQ multiplex PCR. Counted here are about 110,000 clones, roughly two thirds occurring once; the ten biggest clones make up 3.2%. The sequencing sample was made of PBMCs. These receptors were collected from a man under 40 in good health and CMV-seronegative.

The chain employs TRBV19 and TRBJ1-3, with D possibly matching TRBD1 (6 bases). Trimming removed 6 bases from V and 4 bases from J, with 13 bases in between. The CDR3 runs to 14 residues. Germline values: CDR1 LNHDA, CDR2 SQIVND (reference sequence). The CDR3 DNA follows: TGTGCCAGTAGGACAGGACGGTCCGGAAACACCATATATTTT. It yields the protein CASRTGRSGNTIYF.

This rearrangement joins TRBV9 to TRBJ2-7; D possibly corresponds to TRBD1 (5 bases). Looked up from germline, CDR1 is SGDLS and CDR2 is YYNGEE. The CDR3 covers 14 residues. Deletions cut 2 bases from V and 6 bases from J, with 15 bases between. The CDR3 DNA reads TGTGCCAGCAGCGTGTCAGGGTCCAACTCCGAGCAGTACTTC. This gives the protein CASSVSGSNSEQYF.

The CDR3 sequence is CASSLDSGSGGNEQFF. The CDR3 DNA sequence: TGCGCCAGCAGCTTGGATAGCGGGAGCGGAGGCAATGAGCAGTTCTTC. The chain is built from TRBV5-1 and TRBJ2-1, with 9 bases aligning to TRBD2. This CDR3 region has 16 residues. Germline lookup yields CDR1 SGHRS and CDR2 YFSETQ. The junction had 7 bases not matched to a gene; V was cut back by 0 bases and J by 6 bases.

This sequence joins TRBV7-2 and TRBJ2-7; D unclear. The CDR3 is 13 residues long. Germline V gives CDR1 SGHTA, CDR2 FQGNSA. Trimming cost V 6 bases and J 7 bases, with 16 bases left between them. Here the CDR3 reads CASSSPLLREQYF. In DNA, the CDR3 is TGTGCCAGCAGTTCACCCCTCCTCAGGGAGCAGTACTTC. Drawing the rest from reference TRBV7-2 and TRBJ2-7, the complete variable domain is GAGVSQSPSNKVTEKGKDVELRCDPISGHTALYWYRQSLGQGLEFLIYFQGNSAPDKSGLPSDRFSAERTGGSVSTLTIQRTQQEDSAVYLCASSSPLLREQYFGPGTRLTVT.

V usage is TRBV6-1 and J usage is TRBJ1-5; tentatively, D is TRBD1 (6 bases). With 6 bases removed from V and 7 bases from J, the gap between germline ends came to 16 bases. CDR1 MNHNS and CDR2 SASEGT come from the germline V gene. This CDR3 region has 14 residues. DNA for the CDR3: TGTGCCAGCAGACTACAGGGAATGGGGCAGCCCCAGCATTTT. Protein sequence: CASRLQGMGQPQHF.

The V gene is TRBV21-1, the J gene TRBJ2-7; the table's TRBD2 call for D was not verified on the DNA. TRBV21-1 corresponds to a pseudogene. This CDR3 region has 14 residues. This chain's CDR3 is CASSIRRRSYEQYF. Here the CDR3 DNA reads TGTGCCAGCAGCATCCGAAGGAGATCCTACGAGCAGTACTTC.

This clone was counted a few times. The chain has TRBV27 and TRBJ1-5; D gene unclear. This CDR3 contains 13 residues. V was pared by 4 bases and J by 4 bases, with 8 bases between. Germline CDR1 is MNHEY and CDR2 is SMNVEV (reference sequence). CDR3 region: CASSSAGNQPQHF. The CDR3 coding sequence is TGTGCCAGCAGTTCGGCCGGGAATCAGCCCCAGCATTTT.

This chain uses TRBV6-1 with TRBJ2-1; weak D call: TRBD2 (6 bases). The CDR3 is made up of 11 amino acids. The germline V gene encodes CDR1 MNHNS and CDR2 SASEGT. CDR3 coding DNA: TGTGCTTCGGGGGACTACAATGAGCAGTTCTTC. Translating it yields CASGDYNEQFF.

The chain has TRBV5-6 and TRBJ2-5, with D tentatively TRBD1 (6 bases). Trimming cost V 2 bases and J 1 base, with 12 bases left between them. This CDR3 spans 15 amino acids. Germline V lookup: CDR1 SGHDT, CDR2 YYEEEE. In DNA, the CDR3 is TGTGCCAGCAGCTTAGGGACATACATCCAAGAGACCCAGTACTTC. This codes for CASSLGTYIQETQYF.

This chain uses TRBV6-1 with TRBJ1-4; D is unclear. Per the germline V gene, CDR1 is MNHNS and CDR2 is SASEGT. Trimming shortened V by 3 bases and J by 7 bases, and 9 bases separated the two germline ends. The CDR3 loop spans 13 amino acids. The CDR3 is CASSEFGGEKLFF. DNA of the CDR3: TGTGCCAGCAGTGAGTTCGGTGGTGAAAAACTGTTTTTT.

This chain connects TRBV5-6 to TRBJ1-2, with 7 nucleotides matching TRBD1. This CDR3 comprises 14 residues. Per germline, CDR1 SGHDT and CDR2 YYEEEE. V lost 1 base and J lost 10; bases outside the gene matches: 10. CDR3 nucleotides: TGTGCCAGCAGCTTGCTACAGGGGAGTGCCGACTACACCTTC. Translated, it gives CASSLLQGSADYTF. Supplemented by reference TRBV5-6 and TRBJ1-2, the full variable domain reads DAGVTQSPTHLIKTRGQQVTLRCSPKSGHDTVSWYQQALGQGPQFIFQYYEEEERQRGNFPDRFSGHQFPNYSSELNVNALLLGDSALYLCASSLLQGSADYTFGSGTRLTVV.

The J gene is TRBJ2-7, the V gene TRBV7-2; TRBD2 matches at 9 bases. This CDR3 is 15 amino acids long. CDR1 SGHTA and CDR2 FQGNSA come from the germline V gene. J lost 4 bases, V lost 4 bases, and 8 bases had no gene match. The CDR3 bases are TGTGCCAGCAGCTCCCGGGGTAGCGGGAGTTACGAGCAGTACTTC. It yields the protein CASSSRGSGSYEQYF.